One and the same sample provided the 24 T cell receptor beta chains below, sequenced in a study of OX40 agonist ivuxolimab in advanced cancers. Receptor libraries were prepared by the immunoSEQ multiplex PCR assay. The source is immuneACCESS, and TCRdb retained only in-frame sequences with V and J called. Part of the clones is not carried over; for the studies checked, unresolved V genes explain less than half of this, and the remainder is unexplained. For this sample there are around 32,000 clones; approximately 89% appear just once. About 25% of the sample belongs to the ten largest clones. Sample: CD4+ or CD8+ T cells sorted from blood, taken in a trial of the OX40 agonist ivuxolimab. These receptors all come from an adult with an advanced solid tumor such as melanoma, head and neck, liver or kidney cancer.

This clone was seen at least ten times. In the same sample, other DNA sequences code for this CDR3. The chain combines TRBV4-1 with TRBJ2-2; unclear D gene. V was cut by 3 bases and J by 2 bases, with 1 base left in between. The CDR3 has 12 residues. CDR1 and CDR2 from the germline V gene are MGHRA and YSYEKL. The CDR3 reads CASSHNTGELFF. CDR3 in DNA: TGCGCCAGCAGCCATAACACCGGGGAGCTGTTTTTT.

The gene calls are TRBV6-1 and TRBJ2-1; D may match TRBD1 or TRBD2 (5 bases each). This CDR3 is built from 15 residues. In germline, CDR1 is MNHNS, CDR2 SASEGT. V lost 3 bases and J 3 bases, leaving 12 bases between the germline ends. In DNA, the CDR3 is TGTGCCAGCAGTGATCAGGGAGAGGACTACAATGAGCAGTTCTTC. It is translated as CASSDQGEDYNEQFF.

V usage is TRBV27 and J usage is TRBJ2-3; TRBD1 aligns across 7 bases. The CDR3 loop spans 15 amino acids. The germline CDR1 and CDR2 sequences are MNHEY and SMNVEV (reference sequence). V dropped 3 bases and J dropped 1; count of bases not matched to a gene: 4. The CDR3 nucleotides read TGTGCCAGCAGTTTGAAGGGGGCCGGCACAGATACGCAGTATTTT. This sequence encodes CASSLKGAGTDTQYF.

This rearrangement joins TRBV9 to TRBJ1-1, with D hard to call. The germline V gene has CDR1 SGDLS and CDR2 YYNGEE. V was trimmed by 2 bases and J by 1 base, leaving 6 bases between them. The CDR3 extends over 13 amino acids. CDR3 coding DNA: TGTGCCAGCAGCGTTACCTGGAACACTGAAGCTTTCTTT. Translation: CASSVTWNTEAFF.

The chain has TRBV28 and TRBJ2-5; the D gene is possibly TRBD2 (7 bases). CDR3 length equals 15 residues. Germline loops: CDR1 MDHEN, CDR2 SYDVKM. V lost 3 bases and J lost 2, with 13 bases in between. CDR3 sequence: CASSFRGADQETQYF. CDR3 nucleotide sequence: TGTGCCAGCAGTTTTCGGGGGGCCGATCAAGAGACCCAGTACTTC.

J is TRBJ2-2 and V is TRBV7-6; 9 bases match TRBD1. The J segment lost 4 bases and the V segment lost 5 bases, leaving 2 bases of the junction unmatched. The V gene's germline CDR1 is SGHVS and CDR2 FNYEAQ. CDR3 length: 14 residues. CDR3 in amino acids: CASSRDRVTGELFF. The CDR3 region has the DNA TGTGCCAGCAGCCGGGACAGGGTCACCGGGGAGCTGTTTTTT.

The chain recombines TRBV29-1 with TRBJ2-7; D is possibly TRBD2 (6 bases). The CDR3 loop spans 14 amino acids. Germline-derived CDR1 and CDR2 are SQVTM and ANQGSEA. V was clipped by 7 bases and J by 6 bases, with 22 bases between them. As DNA, the CDR3 is TGCAGCGGGGGAGAAGTATGGGCCGGGGGCGAGCAGTACTTC. This codes for CSGGEVWAGGEQYF.

The chain recombines TRBV19 with TRBJ2-2; D is undetermined. CDR1 is LNHDA, CDR2 SQIVND, per germline (reference sequence). Trimming removed 3 bases from V and 6 bases from J, with 8 bases in between. The CDR3 has 13 amino acids. The CDR3 reads CASSIVYPGELFF. CDR3 nucleotides: TGTGCCAGTAGTATTGTTTACCCCGGGGAGCTGTTTTTT.

This clone was counted a single time. This sequence joins TRBV7-4 and TRBJ2-7; D is undetermined. Trimming took off 11 bases at V and 2 bases at J, with 7 bases between the two ends. Germline CDR1 and CDR2: SGHVT and SQSDAQ. The CDR3 has 10 residues. In DNA form, the CDR3 reads TGTGCCGCCCGGGCCTACGAGCAGTACTTC. This gives the protein CAARAYEQYF.

The V and J genes are TRBV6-4 and TRBJ1-2, with TRBD1 as a possible D gene (6 bases). V lost 5 bases and J lost 8, with 12 bases in between. This CDR3 spans 12 amino acids. Germline CDR1 reads MRHNA; CDR2 reads SNTAGT. The CDR3 sequence is CASSNNREGYTF. The DNA of the CDR3 is TGTGCCAGCAGTAACAACAGGGAGGGCTACACCTTC.

V and J are TRBV9 and TRBJ2-1; TRBD2 matches at 8 bases. The germline gives CDR1 SGDLS, CDR2 YYNGEE. This CDR3 contains 16 residues. After removal of 0 bases from V and 9 bases from J, the junction contained 11 bases not matched to a gene. The CDR3 sequence is CASSVGAMASGREQFF. CDR3 sequence (DNA): TGTGCCAGCAGCGTAGGGGCAATGGCTAGCGGGCGTGAGCAGTTCTTC.

The chain has TRBV29-1 and TRBJ2-5, with D possibly TRBD1 on 6 matching bases. CDR3 length equals 12 residues. In germline, CDR1 is SQVTM, CDR2 ANQGSEA. V lost 4 bases to trimming and J lost 6 bases, with 12 bases between them. CDR3 protein: CSVGTDKKTQYF. The CDR3, as DNA: TGCAGCGTTGGGACAGACAAAAAGACCCAGTACTTC.

The chain links TRBV7-6 to TRBJ2-7; 12 positions agree with TRBD2. CDR1 and CDR2 (germline): SGHVS, FNYEAQ. The CDR3 has 15 residues. V lost 5 bases and J lost 4; bases outside the gene matches: 6. The CDR3 loop is CASSPMGLAGYEQYF. The CDR3 coding sequence is TGTGCCAGCAGCCCAATGGGACTAGCGGGTTACGAGCAGTACTTC.

The chain is built from TRBV11-2 and TRBJ2-1; TRBD2 matches 7 bases. Germline V CDR1 and CDR2: SGHAT, FQNNGV. Losses at the gene ends were 1 base for V and 15 bases for J; bases not matched to a gene: 6. The CDR3 spans 12 residues. The CDR3 coding sequence is TGTGCCAGCAGCTTAGGCGGGAGTGGGAGGTTCTTC. Translated, it gives CASSLGGSGRFF.

The chain employs TRBV29-1 and TRBJ2-5; a weak D match, TRBD1 (5 bases). V lost 3 bases and J 0 bases, leaving 5 bases between the germline ends. The CDR3 sequence is 12 residues long. Germline CDR1 is SQVTM and CDR2 is ANQGSEA. CDR3 bases: TGCAGCGTTGAGGACAACCAAGAGACCCAGTACTTC. Protein: CSVEDNQETQYF.

This clone was observed a few times. CDR3 sequence: CASSWRGTGDYGYTF. The CDR3 nucleotides are TGTGCCAGCAGCTGGCGGGGGACAGGGGATTACGGCTACACCTTC. The chain couples TRBV13 to TRBJ1-2; 10 bases are a match to TRBD1. V was clipped by 4 bases and J by 8 bases; unmatched bases: 10. Germline CDR1 reads PRHDT; CDR2 reads FYEKMQ (reference sequence). This CDR3 spans 15 amino acids.

This chain joins TRBV19 and TRBJ1-2; no clear D. The V end lost 3 bases, the J end lost 0 bases, and 8 bases lay between the germline ends. The germline V gene has CDR1 LNHDA and CDR2 SQIVND (reference sequence). The CDR3 sequence is 14 residues long. The CDR3 DNA reads as TGTGCCAGTAGTATCGCCTCCGCTAACTATGGCTACACCTTC. It codes for CASSIASANYGYTF. Filled out from reference TRBV19 and TRBJ1-2, the complete variable domain reads DGGITQSPKYLFRKEGQNVTLSCEQNLNHDAMYWYRQDPGQGLRLIYYSQIVNDFQKGDIAEGYSVSREKKESFPLTVTSAQKNPTAFYLCASSIASANYGYTFGSGTRLTVV.

The table lists this clone with a count of one. The rearrangement joins TRBV11-1 to TRBJ2-7; the D gene is possibly TRBD2 (6 bases). This CDR3 contains 13 residues. Germline assignment: CDR1 SGHAT and CDR2 FQDESV (reference sequence). Deletions cut 6 bases from V and 0 bases from J, with 9 bases between. The CDR3, as DNA: TGTGCCAGCAGGGCGGGAACCTCCTACGAGCAGTACTTC. Protein product: CASRAGTSYEQYF.

The rearrangement links TRBV18 to TRBJ2-4; 10 positions agree with TRBD1. The germline gives CDR1 KGHSH, CDR2 LQKENI. The CDR3 consists of 19 residues. V shed 4 bases and J 0 bases; nucleotides not matched to a gene: 12. The CDR3 here is CASSRTGTGASLAKNIQYF. Written as DNA, the CDR3 is TGTGCCAGCTCACGGACCGGGACAGGGGCCTCACTAGCCAAAAACATTCAGTACTTC. Combining the CDR3 with reference TRBV18 and TRBJ2-4 gives the whole variable domain NAGVMQNPRHLVRRRGQEARLRCSPMKGHSHVYWYRQLPEEGLKFMVYLQKENIIDESGMPKERFSAEFPKEGPSILRIQQVVRGDSAAYFCASSRTGTGASLAKNIQYFGAGTRLSVL.

CDR3 region: CASSRTSGTYEQYF. The CDR3 nucleotides read TGTGCCAGTAGCAGGACTAGCGGGACCTACGAGCAGTACTTC. V usage is TRBV19 and J usage is TRBJ2-7; 12 bases fit TRBD2. The CDR3 covers 14 residues. Trimming cost V 6 bases and J 2 bases; bases outside gene matches: 2. Germline-derived CDR1 and CDR2 are LNHDA and SQIVND (reference sequence).

The rearrangement links TRBV27 to TRBJ2-7; 9 nucleotides match TRBD1. The ends lost 4 bases at V and 0 bases at J; junction bases unmatched: 10. The CDR3 is 17 residues long. The V gene's germline CDR1 is MNHEY and CDR2 SMNVEV (reference sequence). CDR3 bases: TGTGCCAGCAGTTCTAGGGGGACAGGGACTTTCTCCTACGAGCAGTACTTC. It is translated as CASSSRGTGTFSYEQYF.

The CDR3 DNA follows: TGTGCCAGCAGCCAGTTCCGGGACAATCGTAATGAGCAGTTCTTC. Encoded protein: CASSQFRDNRNEQFF. This chain links TRBV14 with TRBJ2-1; TRBD1 might be the D (6 bases). The V gene lost 3 bases and the J gene lost 7 bases, with 16 bases spanning the gap. Germline values: CDR1 SGHDN, CDR2 FVKESK. The CDR3 runs to 15 residues.

V is TRBV27 and J is TRBJ2-7; maybe TRBD1 (6 bases). Trimming stripped 8 bases from V and 3 bases from J, with 8 bases between. This CDR3 comprises 11 residues. Germline CDR1 reads MNHEY; CDR2 reads SMNVEV (reference sequence). The CDR3: CASRDNYEQYF. Here the CDR3 DNA reads TGTGCCAGCCGGGACAACTACGAGCAGTACTTC.

The rearrangement links TRBV5-6 to TRBJ2-3; possible D gene TRBD2, 5 bases. This CDR3 region has 15 residues. The germline CDR1 and CDR2 sequences are SGHDT and YYEEEE. V was trimmed by 4 bases and J by 2 bases, leaving 14 bases between them. The DNA for the CDR3 is TGTGCCAGCAGCCCTCCACTAGTTGCCACAGATACGCAGTATTTT. Translated, it gives CASSPPLVATDTQYF.